Listed here are 21 T cell receptor beta chains from one sample, sequenced in a study of identical twins. TCRdb passed the 5' RACE reads through MiXCR, listing each CDR3 protein once. This table holds about 660,000 distinct CDR3 sequences, 8.6% found once. The sample was also reused in another study, on yellow fever vaccine responses in identical twins.

Sequences were obtained from PBMCs. The receptors originated from a woman aged 18 to 35 in good health.

The chain combines TRBV10-2 with TRBJ2-1, with D possibly TRBD2 on 5 matching bases. Deletions cut 7 bases from V and 1 base from J, with 14 bases between. The CDR3 spans 15 residues. Germline CDR1 is WSHSY and CDR2 is SAAADI. CDR3 region: CASNPDGLSYNEQFF. For the CDR3, the DNA is TGCGCCAGCAATCCGGACGGACTTTCCTACAATGAGCAGTTCTTC.

The sample holds many counts of this clonotype. The chain joins TRBV2 to TRBJ2-1; D might be TRBD1 (6 bases). Per germline, CDR1 SNHLY and CDR2 FYNNEI. The germline V and J ends were trimmed by 10 bases and 1 base, with 17 bases remaining between them. This CDR3 spans 15 amino acids. CDR3 sequence reads: CATNPRGQSYNEQFF. DNA of the CDR3: TGTGCCACCAACCCCCGGGGACAATCCTACAATGAGCAGTTCTTC.

This clonotype was picked up a small number of times. This chain connects TRBV3-1 to TRBJ1-5; no clear D gene. V gave up 2 bases and J gave up 0 bases, with 5 bases separating them. The CDR3 consists of 14 residues. CDR1 and CDR2 (germline): LGHDT, YNNKEL (reference sequence). CDR3 sequence: CASSQSYSNQPQHF. The CDR3 coding sequence is TGTGCCAGCAGCCAATCCTATAGCAATCAGCCCCAGCATTTT.

The genes are TRBV20-1 and TRBJ2-3, with unresolved D. There are 13 residues in the CDR3. Germline CDR1 and CDR2: DFQATT and SNEGSKA (reference sequence). Trimming pared 2 bases from V and 4 bases from J, leaving 10 bases between. Here the CDR3 DNA reads TGCAGTGCTAGAACTTCAATCGCAGATACGCAGTATTTT. Translating gives CSARTSIADTQYF.

This clonotype was observed at least ten times. The V gene is TRBV3-1, the J gene TRBJ2-5, with 10 nucleotides matching TRBD2. The CDR3 has 20 amino acids. V dropped 3 bases and J dropped 4; count of bases not matched to a gene: 20. Germline values: CDR1 LGHDT, CDR2 YNNKEL (reference sequence). The CDR3 loop is CASSQGRRLAGARVIETQYF. CDR3 in DNA: TGTGCCAGCAGCCAGGGCCGGCGGCTAGCGGGAGCTCGGGTGATAGAGACCCAGTACTTC.

This clonotype has at least ten counts. The rearrangement links TRBV6-5 to TRBJ1-5; TRBD1 matches at 7 bases. The CDR3 runs to 14 residues. Per germline, CDR1 MNHEY and CDR2 SVGAGI. V was clipped by 4 bases and J by 1 base; unmatched bases: 1. CDR3 protein: CASSSGQSNQPQHF. The CDR3 nucleotides are TGTGCCAGCAGTTCGGGACAGAGCAATCAGCCCCAGCATTTT.

At least ten counts were recorded for this clonotype. V and J are TRBV5-1 and TRBJ2-2; D remains ambiguous. Looked up from germline, CDR1 is SGHRS and CDR2 is YFSETQ. Trimming removed 1 base at V and 3 bases at J, with 13 bases between. The CDR3 covers 16 residues. CDR3 residues: CASSLLTGPYTGELFF. The CDR3 DNA is TGCGCCAGCAGCTTGCTCACCGGGCCCTACACCGGGGAGCTGTTTTTT.

The table lists this clonotype with many counts. The rearrangement uses TRBV9 and TRBJ2-1; TRBD1 is a possible D gene (6 bases). This CDR3 has 13 residues. CDR1 is SGDLS, CDR2 YYNGEE, per germline. Trimming took off 0 bases at V and 13 bases at J, with 14 bases between the two ends. CDR3 in amino acids: CASSVGNRDKQFF. DNA of the CDR3: TGTGCCAGCAGCGTAGGGAACCGGGACAAACAGTTCTTC.

This clonotype was seen only a few times. V gene TRBV7-6 combines with J gene TRBJ2-4; TRBD2 aligns across 12 bases. In germline, CDR1 is SGHVS, CDR2 FNYEAQ. This CDR3 has 14 amino acids. Germline trimming cut 5 bases from V and 8 bases from J; bases unmatched to any gene: 4. The CDR3 sequence is CASSPSGRADIQYF. CDR3 nucleotides: TGTGCCAGCAGCCCTAGCGGGAGGGCCGACATTCAGTACTTC.

This clonotype came up many times. The chain couples TRBV4-3 to TRBJ2-1; D ambiguous. V was cut by 2 bases and J by 7 bases, with 3 bases left in between. The CDR3 sequence is 11 residues long. The germline gives CDR1 LGHNA, CDR2 YSLEER. The CDR3 DNA reads as TGCGCCAGCAGCCAATTAAATGAGCAGTTCTTC. Translation gives CASSQLNEQFF.

The chain recombines TRBV5-1 with TRBJ1-2; 7 bases match TRBD1. Germline assignment: CDR1 SGHRS and CDR2 YFSETQ. After removal of 4 bases from V and 3 bases from J, the junction contained 6 bases not matched to a gene. The CDR3 is 14 amino acids. CDR3 in amino acids: CASSRRDRDYGYTF. CDR3 sequence (DNA): TGCGCCAGCAGCCGTCGGGACAGAGACTATGGCTACACCTTC.

This clonotype was seen repeatedly, ten times or more. V and J are TRBV12-3 or TRBV12-4 and TRBJ1-2; 7 nucleotides align to TRBD1. The CDR3 contains 13 residues. The V segment lost 3 bases and the J segment 6 bases; nucleotides outside the gene matches: 4. DNA of the CDR3: TGTGCCAGCAGTTTTATCACAGGGGATGGCTACACCTTC. Protein: CASSFITGDGYTF.

This clonotype was counted ten times or more. The chain couples TRBV11-1 to TRBJ2-5; D perhaps matches TRBD1 (5 bases). The CDR3 is 20 residues long. Trimming cost V 5 bases and J 1 base, with 29 bases left between them. The germline gives CDR1 SGHAT, CDR2 FQDESV (reference sequence). The CDR3 nucleotides read TGTGCCAGCAGCGTCAGACAGCCCCAAACTAACGGGTACTTCCAAGAGACCCAGTACTTC. Protein sequence: CASSVRQPQTNGYFQETQYF. Together with reference TRBV11-1 and TRBJ2-5, the CDR3 gives the full variable domain: EAEVAQSPRYKITEKSQAVAFWCDPISGHATLYWYRQILGQGPELLVQFQDESVVDDSQLPKDRFSAERLKGVDSTLKIQPAELGDSAMYLCASSVRQPQTNGYFQETQYFGPGTRLLVL.

Only a few counts were recorded for this clonotype. V usage is TRBV10-3 and J usage is TRBJ2-2; the D gene is possibly TRBD1 (6 bases). The CDR3 extends over 15 amino acids. From germline, CDR1 is ENHRY and CDR2 SYGVKD. Between the trimmed V and J ends, which lost 8 bases and 4 bases, there was a span of 17 bases. The CDR3 loop is CAIQGQPSLTGELFF. In DNA form, the CDR3 reads TGTGCCATCCAGGGACAACCGTCACTCACCGGGGAGCTGTTTTTT.

The chain has TRBV20-1 and TRBJ2-7; 8 bases fit TRBD2. Per germline, CDR1 DFQATT and CDR2 SNEGSKA (reference sequence). Losses at the gene ends were 0 bases for V and 3 bases for J; bases not matched to a gene: 7. The CDR3 is 15 residues long. Written as DNA, the CDR3 is TGCAGTGCTAGAGATTATCGACTAGCGTTCTACGAGCAGTACTTC. Amino acids: CSARDYRLAFYEQYF.

The chain is built from TRBV5-4 and TRBJ2-7; 7 bases are shared with TRBD2. Germline CDR1 is SGHNT and CDR2 is YYREEE (reference sequence). This CDR3 has 14 residues. The V gene end was trimmed by 2 bases and the J gene end by 2 bases; junction bases not matched to a gene: 4. CDR3 residues: CASSFDLAAYEQYF. The DNA for the CDR3 is TGTGCCAGCAGCTTCGATCTAGCGGCCTACGAGCAGTACTTC.

The chain carries TRBV7-2 and TRBJ2-7, with 11 bases fitting TRBD2. Germline-derived CDR1 and CDR2 are SGHTA and FQGNSA. The CDR3 loop spans 13 amino acids. With 7 bases clipped from V and 3 bases from J, the junction kept 2 bases outside the gene matches. The CDR3 nucleotides read TGTGCCAGCAAGCTAGCGGGAGGCTACGAGCAGTACTTC. Translated: CASKLAGGYEQYF.

The gene calls are TRBV29-1 and TRBJ2-7; 10 bases line up with TRBD1. The CDR3 is 13 amino acids. The junction had 3 bases not matched to a gene; V was cut back by 3 bases and J by 4 bases. Per the germline V gene, CDR1 is SQVTM and CDR2 is ANQGSEA. The CDR3 nucleotides read TGCAGCGTTGAGGGGACAGGGGAGTACGAGCAGTACTTC. This sequence encodes CSVEGTGEYEQYF.

This clonotype was seen a handful of times. The rearrangement links TRBV12-3 or TRBV12-4 to TRBJ2-3; unclear D gene. The CDR3 is 15 residues long. Trimming removed 7 bases from V and 0 bases from J, with 14 bases in between. CDR3 bases: TGTGCCAGCACCTCGGGCAGACCTAGCACAGATACGCAGTATTTT. Translating gives CASTSGRPSTDTQYF.

The chain's CDR3 is CASSQETGKTDTQYF. The DNA of the CDR3 is TGTGCCAGCAGCCAGGAGACAGGCAAGACAGATACGCAGTATTTT. V gene TRBV14 combines with J gene TRBJ2-3; the D gene is possibly TRBD1 (6 bases). Between the trimmed V and J ends, which lost 3 bases and 3 bases, there was a span of 13 bases. Looked up from germline, CDR1 is SGHDN and CDR2 is FVKESK. The CDR3 extends over 15 amino acids.

The rearrangement links TRBV20-1 to TRBJ2-7; 11 bases fit TRBD2. Germline CDR1 reads DFQATT; CDR2 reads SNEGSKA (reference sequence). The V and J ends lost 0 bases and 0 bases, in that order; junction bases with no gene match: 10. The CDR3 length is 18 residues. The CDR3 DNA reads as TGCAGTGCTAGAGATTCCAGACTAGCGGGACTTCGCTCCTACGAGCAGTACTTC. It is translated as CSARDSRLAGLRSYEQYF.